The 32 T cell receptor beta chains below come from one sample, sequenced in a study of cytomegalovirus exposure and HLA in healthy donors. PCR amplification relied on 60 Vbeta primers (plus 13 Jbeta primers). The assay was immunoSEQ multiplex PCR, and TCRdb's table has in-frame clones only and misses some. This table holds around 160,000 clones, roughly 80% found once. The sequenced sample was PBMCs. The source of these receptors is a man aged 40-49 years in good health and CMV-seropositive.

This rearrangement joins TRBV13 to TRBJ2-1; 10 positions agree with TRBD1. The germline V gene encodes CDR1 PRHDT and CDR2 FYEKMQ (reference sequence). The length of the CDR3 is 16 residues. J gave up 6 bases and V 0 bases, and 5 bases lay outside the gene matches. The CDR3 is CASSLGPGTGVNEQFF. The DNA of the CDR3 is TGTGCCAGCAGCTTAGGCCCCGGGACAGGGGTCAATGAGCAGTTCTTC. Full variable domain (rest looked up from reference TRBV13 and TRBJ2-1): AAGVIQSPRHLIKEKRETATLKCYPIPRHDTVYWYQQGPGQDPQFLISFYEKMQSDKGSIPDRFSAQQFSDYHSELNMSSLELGDSALYFCASSLGPGTGVNEQFFGPGTRLTVL.

This chain links TRBV4-2 with TRBJ2-7; 8 nucleotides match TRBD2. Unmatched junction bases numbered 4, after V lost 0 bases and J lost 3 bases. The CDR3 has 15 amino acids. CDR1 is LGHNA, CDR2 YNFKEQ, per germline. CDR3 nucleotide sequence: TGTGCCAGCAGCCAAGATGCCGGGAGGGGCTACGAGCAGTACTTC. As protein: CASSQDAGRGYEQYF.

About this clone: The identical CDR3 is also encoded by other nucleotide sequences in the sample. This rearrangement joins TRBV9 to TRBJ2-7, with 7 bases that match TRBD2. This CDR3 comprises 14 residues. The trim removed 0 bases at V and 2 bases at J, leaving 2 bases unmatched. Germline-derived CDR1 and CDR2 are SGDLS and YYNGEE. Written as DNA, the CDR3 is TGTGCCAGCAGCGTAGGCGGGGGACCCTACGAGCAGTACTTC. This codes for CASSVGGGPYEQYF.

The rearrangement uses TRBV19 and TRBJ2-7; the match to TRBD2 covers 9 bases. The CDR3 has 17 amino acids. Germline assignment: CDR1 LNHDA and CDR2 SQIVND (reference sequence). The J segment lost 2 bases and the V segment lost 4 bases, leaving 12 bases of the junction unmatched. CDR3 loop: CASSSRAGGLNTYEQYF. CDR3 bases: TGTGCCAGTAGTAGTCGGGCGGGAGGGCTTAACACCTACGAGCAGTACTTC.

V usage is TRBV28 and J usage is TRBJ1-2; no definite D call. Germline loops: CDR1 MDHEN, CDR2 SYDVKM. Trimming removed 2 bases from V and 8 bases from J, with 15 bases in between. The CDR3 loop spans 14 amino acids. The CDR3 protein is CASSLGQVPTGYTF. CDR3 DNA sequence: TGTGCCAGCAGTTTAGGGCAGGTCCCGACGGGCTACACCTTC.

The J gene is TRBJ2-7, the V gene TRBV6-5; 8 positions agree with TRBD2. Trimming removed 0 bases from V and 7 bases from J; junction bases left unmatched: 8. Germline V CDR1 and CDR2: MNHEY, SVGAGI. The CDR3 has 15 amino acids. The DNA of the CDR3 is TGTGCCAGCAGTTACTCGGCTAGCGGGCTGGGGGAGCAGTACTTC. It yields the protein CASSYSASGLGEQYF.

This chain connects TRBV9 to TRBJ2-3; D may be TRBD2 (6 bases). CDR3 length: 15 amino acids. The germline V gene has CDR1 SGDLS and CDR2 YYNGEE. V was clipped by 4 bases and J by 2 bases, with 14 bases between them. DNA of the CDR3: TGTGCCAGCAGCCTGGAGGGTAGGGCCACAGATACGCAGTATTTT. Amino acids: CASSLEGRATDTQYF.

This chain links TRBV28 with TRBJ1-2, with D maybe TRBD1 (5 bases). Germline V gene sequence: CDR1 MDHEN, CDR2 SYDVKM. The ends were cut back, 4 bases at V and 4 bases at J, with 10 bases in the middle. The CDR3 runs 13 residues. CDR3 nucleotide sequence: TGTGCCAGCAGTTCACAGGTCGGCTATGGCTACACCTTC. Its protein product is CASSSQVGYGYTF.

This chain links TRBV7-2 with TRBJ2-1; 11 bases are shared with TRBD2. CDR1 is SGHTA, CDR2 FQGNSA, per germline. The ends lost 6 bases at V and 12 bases at J; junction bases unmatched: 10. The CDR3 contains 14 residues. This CDR3 reads CASSSSGRPEGQFF. The CDR3, as DNA: TGTGCCAGCAGTTCTAGCGGGAGGCCCGAGGGGCAGTTCTTC.

V usage is TRBV15 and J usage is TRBJ2-5; 7 bases fit TRBD2. The CDR3 spans 14 residues. Germline loops: CDR1 LNHNV, CDR2 YYDKDF (reference sequence). The junction had 8 bases not matched to a gene; V was cut back by 10 bases and J by 0 bases. The DNA for the CDR3 is TGTGCCAACTTAGCGGGTGTGTACCAAGAGACCCAGTACTTC. Its protein is CANLAGVYQETQYF.

This clone has just one count. This chain connects TRBV6-5 to TRBJ2-7; 11 bases line up with TRBD2. There are 14 residues in the CDR3. Germline loops: CDR1 MNHEY, CDR2 SVGAGI. The trim removed 6 bases at V and 0 bases at J, leaving 1 base unmatched. For the CDR3, the DNA is TGTGCCAGCAGCGGGACTAGCGGCTCCTACGAGCAGTACTTC. Translation: CASSGTSGSYEQYF.

V is TRBV9 and J is TRBJ1-2; D uncertain. V was cut by 4 bases and J by 4 bases, with 17 bases left in between. Germline V gene sequence: CDR1 SGDLS, CDR2 YYNGEE. The CDR3 is 15 residues long. The CDR3 region is CASSPGGLAGYGYTF. The CDR3 DNA reads TGTGCCAGCAGCCCGGGAGGTCTGGCCGGCTATGGCTACACCTTC.

The chain recombines TRBV19 with TRBJ1-2; no clear D. The CDR3 is 12 residues long. Trimming stripped 5 bases from V and 0 bases from J, with 4 bases between. CDR1 and CDR2 from the germline V gene are LNHDA and SQIVND (reference sequence). This chain's CDR3 is CASSRANYGYTF. As DNA, the CDR3 is TGTGCCAGTAGTCGCGCTAACTATGGCTACACCTTC.

V and J are TRBV5-5 and TRBJ2-1; TRBD2 agrees at 11 bases. The length of the CDR3 is 14 residues. Germline-derived CDR1 and CDR2 are SGHKS and YYEKEE (reference sequence). The J segment lost 8 bases and the V segment lost 7 bases, leaving 8 bases of the junction unmatched. CDR3 protein: CASGGLAEHHEQFF. The CDR3 region has the DNA TGTGCCAGCGGGGGACTAGCGGAACACCATGAGCAGTTCTTC.

The chain uses TRBV28 and TRBJ2-7; perhaps TRBD2 as D (5 bases). CDR3 size: 17 residues. V was clipped by 2 bases and J by 3 bases, with 20 bases between them. The germline V gene has CDR1 MDHEN and CDR2 SYDVKM. In nucleotides, the CDR3 is TGTGCCAGCAGTTTACCCCCCCGTACAGAGGGTGGCTACGAGCAGTACTTC. It yields the protein CASSLPPRTEGGYEQYF.

The rearrangement joins TRBV5-1 to TRBJ2-7, with D unresolved. CDR1 and CDR2 (germline): SGHRS, YFSETQ. The CDR3 extends over 15 amino acids. Trimming pared 2 bases from V and 2 bases from J, leaving 14 bases between. This chain's CDR3 is CASSLEAPPAYEQYF. As DNA, the CDR3 is TGCGCCAGCAGCTTAGAAGCCCCCCCCGCCTACGAGCAGTACTTC.

This clone came up once. The rearrangement links TRBV7-3 to TRBJ2-7, with 7 bases fitting TRBD2. Germline CDR1 and CDR2: SGHTA and FQGTGA. CDR3 length: 14 residues. With 2 bases clipped from V and 3 bases from J, the junction kept 4 bases outside the gene matches. This CDR3 is CASSLSGGSYEQYF. DNA for the CDR3: TGTGCCAGCAGCTTATCTGGCGGGAGCTACGAGCAGTACTTC. Together with reference TRBV7-3 and TRBJ2-7, the CDR3 gives the full variable domain: GAGVSQTPSNKVTEKGKYVELRCDPISGHTALYWYRQSLGQGPEFLIYFQGTGAADDSGLPNDRFFAVRPEGSVSTLKIQRTERGDSAVYLCASSLSGGSYEQYFGPGTRLTVT.

This clone was counted a single time. This rearrangement joins TRBV29-1 to TRBJ2-2; 12 bases are shared with TRBD2. Germline CDR1 reads SQVTM; CDR2 reads ANQGSEA. The V gene end was trimmed by 6 bases and the J gene end by 4 bases; junction bases not matched to a gene: 6. The CDR3 contains 15 residues. CDR3 in amino acids: CSVPLAGGTTGELFF. In nucleotides, the CDR3 is TGCAGCGTACCCCTAGCGGGAGGGACCACCGGGGAGCTGTTTTTT.

The CDR3 region has the DNA TGTGCCAGCAGTTTTTGGACAGGCTACAATGAGCAGTTCTTC. It is translated as CASSFWTGYNEQFF. The chain links TRBV28 to TRBJ2-1, with TRBD1 matching 7 bases. This CDR3 contains 14 residues. From germline, CDR1 is MDHEN and CDR2 SYDVKM. J was trimmed by 3 bases and V by 3 bases; bases with no gene match: 2.

V gene TRBV21-1 combines with J gene TRBJ2-1; the table's TRBD2 call for D was not verified on the DNA. TRBV21-1 is described as a pseudogene. There are 13 residues in the CDR3. Here the CDR3 DNA reads TGTGCCAGCAGCGACCTAGGTTTATGTGAGCAGTTCTTC. Encoded protein: CASSDLGLCEQFF.

J is TRBJ2-7 and V is TRBV6-6, with 12 bases identical to TRBD1. The ends lost 5 bases at V and 7 bases at J; junction bases unmatched: 9. The CDR3 consists of 15 residues. Germline V gene data show CDR1 as MNHNY and CDR2 as SVGAGI (reference sequence). Here the CDR3 DNA reads TGTGCCAGCAGTCCTCCGGGACAGGGGGCGAAAGAGCAGTACTTC. This sequence encodes CASSPPGQGAKEQYF.

This chain joins TRBV10-3 and TRBJ1-5; weak D call: TRBD1 (5 bases). The germline gives CDR1 ENHRY, CDR2 SYGVKD. The ends were cut back, 4 bases at V and 3 bases at J, with 13 bases in the middle. This CDR3 is built from 15 residues. The CDR3 here is CAISGERGSNQPQHF. For the CDR3, the DNA is TGTGCCATCAGTGGAGAACGGGGGTCCAATCAGCCCCAGCATTTT.

This sequence joins TRBV29-1 and TRBJ2-7; 7 bases match TRBD1. CDR3 length equals 13 residues. V lost 2 bases and J lost 3; bases outside the gene matches: 4. Germline V gene data show CDR1 as SQVTM and CDR2 as ANQGSEA. CDR3 region: CSVEIGGGYEQYF. CDR3 in DNA: TGCAGCGTTGAAATAGGGGGCGGCTACGAGCAGTACTTC.

V gene TRBV12-5 combines with J gene TRBJ1-1; no clear D gene. Germline CDR1 and CDR2: LGHNT and FRNRAP. Deletions cut 4 bases from V and 0 bases from J, with 6 bases between. There are 13 residues in the CDR3. The CDR3 sequence is CASGSFMNTEAFF. The CDR3 nucleotides read TGTGCTAGTGGTTCGTTTATGAACACTGAAGCTTTCTTT.

This chain joins TRBV4-3 and TRBJ1-6; 7 bases match TRBD1. V lost 4 bases to trimming and J lost 6 bases; unmatched junction nucleotides: 3. The CDR3 loop spans 14 amino acids. CDR1 and CDR2 (germline): LGHNA, YSLEER. The CDR3 nucleotides are TGCGCCAGCAGCCGTGACAGGGCTAATTCACCCCTCCACTTT. Amino acid sequence: CASSRDRANSPLHF.

This clone was seen only a few times. This chain's CDR3 is CASSQTSGRGSYNEQFF. In DNA form, the CDR3 reads TGCGCCAGCAGCCAAACTAGCGGGAGGGGGTCCTACAATGAGCAGTTCTTC. The rearrangement joins TRBV4-1 to TRBJ2-1; 13 bases are shared with TRBD2. The ends lost 2 bases at V and 1 base at J; junction bases unmatched: 2. Per germline, CDR1 MGHRA and CDR2 YSYEKL. This CDR3 is built from 17 residues.

The chain is built from TRBV19 and TRBJ1-2; 7 nucleotides align to TRBD1. V lost 2 bases to trimming and J lost 4 bases; unmatched junction nucleotides: 7. The CDR3 has 15 amino acids. Germline lookup yields CDR1 LNHDA and CDR2 SQIVND (reference sequence). CDR3 nucleotides: TGTGCCAGTAGTATAACGGCAGGGGGTCGCTATGGCTACACCTTC. Translation gives CASSITAGGRYGYTF.

This chain links TRBV7-3 with TRBJ2-2; 8 bases agree with TRBD1. V lost 5 bases to trimming and J lost 0 bases; unmatched junction nucleotides: 5. The CDR3 totals 16 residues. Germline V CDR1 and CDR2: SGHTA, FQGTGA. The CDR3 here is CASSPSTGANTGELFF. The CDR3 coding sequence is TGTGCCAGCAGCCCTTCGACAGGGGCGAACACCGGGGAGCTGTTTTTT.

The genes are TRBV19 and TRBJ1-2; no clear D. V lost 7 bases, J lost 8 bases, and 14 bases lay in between. The CDR3 is 12 amino acids. Looked up from germline, CDR1 is LNHDA and CDR2 is SQIVND (reference sequence). This chain's CDR3 is CASNAGTWGYTF. In DNA form, the CDR3 reads TGTGCCAGTAACGCCGGTACTTGGGGCTACACCTTC.

The chain recombines TRBV9 with TRBJ2-3, with 9 positions matching TRBD2. Germline values: CDR1 SGDLS, CDR2 YYNGEE. V was pared by 3 bases and J by 2 bases, with 4 bases of the junction left unmatched. The CDR3 has 15 amino acids. This CDR3 reads CASSARLADTDTQYF. CDR3 nucleotide sequence: TGTGCCAGCAGCGCAAGACTAGCGGACACAGATACGCAGTATTTT.

V and J are TRBV19 and TRBJ1-1; D unclear. With 3 bases removed from V and 9 bases from J, the gap between germline ends came to 14 bases. The CDR3 contains 13 residues. Germline V gene sequence: CDR1 LNHDA, CDR2 SQIVND (reference sequence). The CDR3 bases are TGTGCCAGTAGTATTAATGGTGGCCAGAAAGCTTTCTTT. Protein sequence: CASSINGGQKAFF.

The sample holds a few counts of this clone. The rearrangement links TRBV5-6 to TRBJ2-1; 10 bases map to TRBD2. Germline V gene data show CDR1 as SGHDT and CDR2 as YYEEEE. The CDR3 has 15 residues. Trimming at V came to 0 bases and at J to 10 bases, leaving 7 bases not matched to a gene. The CDR3 DNA follows: TGTGCCAGCAGCTTGGCTCTAGCGGGAGTTTGGGAGCAGTTCTTC. This gives the protein CASSLALAGVWEQFF.